Below, one T cell receptor (beta chain) is given with its context. The sample carries other DNA sequences with the same CDR3. This sample is part of a study of shared clonotypes between healthy human individuals. The repertoire was sequenced with immunoSEQ multiplex PCR; TCRdb's copy has only in-frame clones and lacks some. This table has 1,500,000 or so clones, approximately 98.5% appearing once. Germline V lookup: CDR1 LNHNV, CDR2 YYDKDF (reference sequence). The ends were cut back, 0 bases at V and 3 bases at J, with 9 bases in the middle. The CDR3 spans 14 residues. V and J are TRBV15 and TRBJ2-7; D is ambiguous. The sequence derives from a man aged 25-45 years in good health. The sequenced sample consisted of naive CD4+ T cells sorted from blood. The subset denotes: CD45RA+ positively selected. CDR3 region: CATSRDLVSYEQYF. CDR3 sequence (DNA): TGTGCCACCAGCAGAGATCTGGTGAGCTACGAGCAGTACTTC. Variable domain in full (rest from reference TRBV15 and TRBJ2-7): DAMVIQNPRYQVTQFGKPVTLSCSQTLNHNVMYWYQQKSSQAPKLLFHYYDKDFNNEADTPDNFQSRRPNTSFCFLDIRSPGLGDTAMYLCATSRDLVSYEQYFGPGTRLTVT.